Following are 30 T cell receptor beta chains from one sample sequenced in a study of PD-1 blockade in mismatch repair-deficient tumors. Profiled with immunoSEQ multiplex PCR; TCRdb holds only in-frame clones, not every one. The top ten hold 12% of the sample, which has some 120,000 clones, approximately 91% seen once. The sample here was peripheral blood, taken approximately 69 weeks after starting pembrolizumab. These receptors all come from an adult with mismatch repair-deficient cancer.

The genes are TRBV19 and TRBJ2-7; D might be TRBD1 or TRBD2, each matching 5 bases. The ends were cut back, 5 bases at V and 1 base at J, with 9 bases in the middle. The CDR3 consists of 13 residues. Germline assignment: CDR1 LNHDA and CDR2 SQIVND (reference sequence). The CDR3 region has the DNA TGTGCCAGTAGTGAGAGGGGTTCCTACGAGCAGTACTTC. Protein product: CASSERGSYEQYF.

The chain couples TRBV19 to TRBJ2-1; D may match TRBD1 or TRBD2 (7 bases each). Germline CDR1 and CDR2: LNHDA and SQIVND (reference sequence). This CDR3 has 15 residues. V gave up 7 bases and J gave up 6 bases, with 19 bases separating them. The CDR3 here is CASTLTGEGANEQFF. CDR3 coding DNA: TGTGCCAGTACCCTGACGGGGGAGGGGGCCAATGAGCAGTTCTTC.

The CDR3 loop is CASIGSYNEQFF. The DNA of the CDR3 is TGTGCCAGCATTGGGTCCTACAATGAGCAGTTCTTC. The chain is built from TRBV6-5 and TRBJ2-1; D not certain. Trimming took off 7 bases at V and 1 base at J, with 5 bases between the two ends. From germline, CDR1 is MNHEY and CDR2 SVGAGI. The CDR3 is 12 amino acids.

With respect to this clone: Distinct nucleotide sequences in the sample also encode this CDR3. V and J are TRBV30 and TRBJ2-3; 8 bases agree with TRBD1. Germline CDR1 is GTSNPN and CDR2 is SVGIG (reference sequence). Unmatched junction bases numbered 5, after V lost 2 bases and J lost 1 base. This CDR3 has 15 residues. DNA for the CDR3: TGTGCCTGGAGTCAGGGGGCAGGTGGCACAGATACGCAGTATTTT. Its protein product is CAWSQGAGGTDTQYF. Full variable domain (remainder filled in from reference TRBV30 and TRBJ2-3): SQTIHQWPATLVQPVGSPLSLECTVEGTSNPNLYWYRQAAGRGLQLLFYSVGIGQISSEVPQNLSASRPQDRQFILSSKKLLLSDSGFYLCAWSQGAGGTDTQYFGPGTRLTVL.

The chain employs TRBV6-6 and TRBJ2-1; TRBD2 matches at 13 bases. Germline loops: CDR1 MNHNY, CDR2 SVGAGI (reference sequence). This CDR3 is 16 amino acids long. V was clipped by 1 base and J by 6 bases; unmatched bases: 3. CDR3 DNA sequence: TGTGCCAGCAGTTACTATGGGACTAGCGGGATCAATGAGCAGTTCTTC. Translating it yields CASSYYGTSGINEQFF.

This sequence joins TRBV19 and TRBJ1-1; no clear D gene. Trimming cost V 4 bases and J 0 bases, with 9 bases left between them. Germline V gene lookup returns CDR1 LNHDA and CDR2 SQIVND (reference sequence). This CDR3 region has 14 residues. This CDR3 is CASSTPSVNTEAFF. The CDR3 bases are TGTGCCAGTAGTACCCCCTCAGTGAACACTGAAGCTTTCTTT.

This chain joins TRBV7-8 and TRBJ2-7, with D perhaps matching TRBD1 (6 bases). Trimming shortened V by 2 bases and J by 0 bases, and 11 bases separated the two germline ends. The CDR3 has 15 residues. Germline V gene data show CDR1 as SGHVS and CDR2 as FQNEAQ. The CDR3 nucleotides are TGTGCCAGCAGCTTACCAGGGGATTACTCCTACGAGCAGTACTTC. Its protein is CASSLPGDYSYEQYF.

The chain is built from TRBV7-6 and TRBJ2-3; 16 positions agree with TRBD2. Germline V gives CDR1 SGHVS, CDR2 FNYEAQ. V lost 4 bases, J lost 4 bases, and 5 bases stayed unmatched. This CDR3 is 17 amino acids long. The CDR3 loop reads CASSSGLAGGPSDTQYF. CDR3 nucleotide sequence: TGTGCCAGCAGCTCGGGACTAGCGGGAGGGCCATCAGATACGCAGTATTTT.

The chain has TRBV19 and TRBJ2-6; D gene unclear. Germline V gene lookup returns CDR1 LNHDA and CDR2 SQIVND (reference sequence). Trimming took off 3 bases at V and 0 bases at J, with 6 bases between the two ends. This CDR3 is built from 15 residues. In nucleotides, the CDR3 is TGTGCCAGTAGTATCTCGGTCTCTGGGGCCAACGTCCTGACTTTC. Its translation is CASSISVSGANVLTF.

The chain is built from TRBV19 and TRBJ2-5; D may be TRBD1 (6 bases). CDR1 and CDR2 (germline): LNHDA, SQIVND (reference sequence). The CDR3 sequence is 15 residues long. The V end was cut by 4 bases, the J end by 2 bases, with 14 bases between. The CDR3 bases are TGTGCCAGTAGTACCAATTGGGACATACAAGAGACCCAGTACTTC. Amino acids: CASSTNWDIQETQYF. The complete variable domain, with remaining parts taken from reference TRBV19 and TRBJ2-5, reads DGGITQSPKYLFRKEGQNVTLSCEQNLNHDAMYWYRQDPGQGLRLIYYSQIVNDFQKGDIAEGYSVSREKKESFPLTVTSAQKNPTAFYLCASSTNWDIQETQYFGPGTRLLVL.

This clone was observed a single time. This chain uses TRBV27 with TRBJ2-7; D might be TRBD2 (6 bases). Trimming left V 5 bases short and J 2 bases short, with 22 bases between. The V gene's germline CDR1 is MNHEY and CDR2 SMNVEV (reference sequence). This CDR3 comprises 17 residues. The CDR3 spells CASSPTSLRRGPYEQYF. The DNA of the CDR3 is TGTGCCAGCAGTCCAACCTCTTTGCGGCGGGGCCCCTACGAGCAGTACTTC.

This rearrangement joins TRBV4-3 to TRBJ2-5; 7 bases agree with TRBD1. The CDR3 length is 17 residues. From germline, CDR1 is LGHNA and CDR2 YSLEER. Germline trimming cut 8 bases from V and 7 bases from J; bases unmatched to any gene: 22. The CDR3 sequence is CASPLLGDSPNYGTQYF. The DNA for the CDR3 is TGCGCCAGCCCCCTCCTGGGGGACAGTCCTAATTATGGGACCCAGTACTTC.

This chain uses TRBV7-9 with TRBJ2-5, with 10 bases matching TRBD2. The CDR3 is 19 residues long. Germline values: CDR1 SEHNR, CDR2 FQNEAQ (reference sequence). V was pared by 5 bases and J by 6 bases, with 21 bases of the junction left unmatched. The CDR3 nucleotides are TGTGCCAGCAGCGCCGGGACTGCTAGCGGGAGTTGGTCAGGAAAGACCCAGTACTTC. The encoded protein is CASSAGTASGSWSGKTQYF.

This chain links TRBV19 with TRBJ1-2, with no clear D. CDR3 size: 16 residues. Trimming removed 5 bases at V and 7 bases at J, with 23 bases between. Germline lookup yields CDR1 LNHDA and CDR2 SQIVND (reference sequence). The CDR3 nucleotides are TGTGCCAGTAGTCAGCAATCGACGGACGTATATTTTGGCTACACCTTC. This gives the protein CASSQQSTDVYFGYTF.

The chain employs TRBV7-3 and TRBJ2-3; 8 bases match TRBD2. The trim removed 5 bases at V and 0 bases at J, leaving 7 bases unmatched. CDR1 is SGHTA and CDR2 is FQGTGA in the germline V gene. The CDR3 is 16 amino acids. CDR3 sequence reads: CASSISGRTSTDTQYF. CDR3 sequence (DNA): TGTGCCAGCAGCATAAGCGGGAGAACTAGCACAGATACGCAGTATTTT.

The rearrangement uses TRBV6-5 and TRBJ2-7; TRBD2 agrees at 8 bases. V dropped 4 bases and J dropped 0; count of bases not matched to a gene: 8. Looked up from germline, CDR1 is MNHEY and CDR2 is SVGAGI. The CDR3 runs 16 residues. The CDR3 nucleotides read TGTGCCAGCAGTTCCCGGACTAGCCAGAGCTCCTACGAGCAGTACTTC. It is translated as CASSSRTSQSSYEQYF.

The CDR3 loop is CASSRQVRTNEKLFF. The CDR3 DNA is TGTGCCAGCAGTCGCCAAGTGCGAACCAATGAAAAACTGTTTTTT. The gene calls are TRBV6-1 and TRBJ1-4; D is ambiguous. Germline V gene data show CDR1 as MNHNS and CDR2 as SASEGT. The CDR3 extends over 15 amino acids. Trimming left V 5 bases short and J 5 bases short, with 15 bases between.

The CDR3 loop reads CASSPSSGDYNEQFF. The CDR3 DNA reads as TGTGCCAGTAGTCCCTCTAGCGGAGATTACAATGAGCAGTTCTTC. V is TRBV19 and J is TRBJ2-1, with 7 positions matching TRBD2. Trimming at V came to 5 bases and at J to 4 bases, leaving 8 bases not matched to a gene. CDR3 length: 15 residues. Germline V gene lookup returns CDR1 LNHDA and CDR2 SQIVND (reference sequence).

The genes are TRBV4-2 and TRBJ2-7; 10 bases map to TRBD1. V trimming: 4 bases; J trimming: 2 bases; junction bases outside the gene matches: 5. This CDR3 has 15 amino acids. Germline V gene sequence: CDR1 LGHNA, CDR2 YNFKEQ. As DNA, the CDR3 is TGTGCCAGCAGCCGGCAGACAGGGGGCCCCTACGAGCAGTACTTC. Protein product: CASSRQTGGPYEQYF.

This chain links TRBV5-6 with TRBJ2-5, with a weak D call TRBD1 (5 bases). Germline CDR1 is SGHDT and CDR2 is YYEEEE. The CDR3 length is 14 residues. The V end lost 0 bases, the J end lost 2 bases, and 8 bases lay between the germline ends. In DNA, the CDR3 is TGTGCCAGCAGCTTGGTCAGGGCGCAAGAGACCCAGTACTTC. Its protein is CASSLVRAQETQYF.

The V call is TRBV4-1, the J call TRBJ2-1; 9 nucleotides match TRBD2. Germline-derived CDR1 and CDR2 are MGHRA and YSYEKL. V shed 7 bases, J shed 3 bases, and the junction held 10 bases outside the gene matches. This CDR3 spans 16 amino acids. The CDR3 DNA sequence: TGCGCCAGCAAAAGTGCGGGAGGGGATTTCTACAATGAGCAGTTCTTC. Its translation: CASKSAGGDFYNEQFF.

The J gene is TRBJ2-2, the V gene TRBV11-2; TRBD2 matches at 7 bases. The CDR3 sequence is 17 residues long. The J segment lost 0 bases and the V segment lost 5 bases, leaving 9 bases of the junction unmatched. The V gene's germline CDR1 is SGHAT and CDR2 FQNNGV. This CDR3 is CASSPLGGRANTGELFF. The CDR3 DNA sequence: TGTGCCAGCAGCCCCCTTGGTGGGAGGGCGAACACCGGGGAGCTGTTTTTT.

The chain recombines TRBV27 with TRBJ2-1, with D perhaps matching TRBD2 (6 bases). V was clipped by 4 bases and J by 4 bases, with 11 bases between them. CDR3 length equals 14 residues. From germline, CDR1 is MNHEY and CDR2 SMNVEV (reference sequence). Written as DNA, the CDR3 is TGTGCCAGCAGTTACCGGGACTCTTACAATGAGCAGTTCTTC. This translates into CASSYRDSYNEQFF.

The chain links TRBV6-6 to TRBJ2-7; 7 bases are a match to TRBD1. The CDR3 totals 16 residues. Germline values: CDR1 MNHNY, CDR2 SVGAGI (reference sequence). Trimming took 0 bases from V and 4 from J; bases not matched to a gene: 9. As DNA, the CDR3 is TGTGCCAGCAGTTACTCGGGGGACAGCCCCTCTTACGAGCAGTACTTC. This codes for CASSYSGDSPSYEQYF.

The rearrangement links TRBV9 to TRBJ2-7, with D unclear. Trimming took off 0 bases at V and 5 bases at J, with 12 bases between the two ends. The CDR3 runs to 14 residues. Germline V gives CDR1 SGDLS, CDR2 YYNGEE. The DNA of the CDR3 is TGTGCCAGCAGCGTAGATTTGGGCACCGACGAGCAGTACTTC. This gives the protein CASSVDLGTDEQYF.

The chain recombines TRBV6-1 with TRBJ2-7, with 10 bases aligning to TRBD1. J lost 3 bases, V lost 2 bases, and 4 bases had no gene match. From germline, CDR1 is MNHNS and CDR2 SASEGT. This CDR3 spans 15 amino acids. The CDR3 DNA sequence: TGTGCCAGCAGTGAACCTAGGACAGGGGGCTACGAGCAGTACTTC. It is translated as CASSEPRTGGYEQYF.

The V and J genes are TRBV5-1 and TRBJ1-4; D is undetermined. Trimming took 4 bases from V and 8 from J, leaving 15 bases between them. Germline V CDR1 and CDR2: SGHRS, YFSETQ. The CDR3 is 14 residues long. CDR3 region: CASSLSPRVEKLFF. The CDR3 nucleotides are TGCGCCAGCAGCCTATCCCCCCGAGTCGAAAAACTGTTTTTT.

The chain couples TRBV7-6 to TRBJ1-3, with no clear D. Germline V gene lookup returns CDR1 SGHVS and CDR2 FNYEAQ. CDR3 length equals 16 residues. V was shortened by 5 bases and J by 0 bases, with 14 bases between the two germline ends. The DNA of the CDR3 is TGTGCCAGCAGCCCAGTGCCGTCCGACTCTGGAAACACCATATATTTT. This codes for CASSPVPSDSGNTIYF.

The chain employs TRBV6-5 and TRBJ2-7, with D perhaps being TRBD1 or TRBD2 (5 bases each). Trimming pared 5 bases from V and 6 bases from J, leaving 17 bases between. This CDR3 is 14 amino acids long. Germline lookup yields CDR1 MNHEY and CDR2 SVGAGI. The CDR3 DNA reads TGTGCCAGCAGTCCCCCCGGGGACCACGGCGAGCAGTACTTC. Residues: CASSPPGDHGEQYF.

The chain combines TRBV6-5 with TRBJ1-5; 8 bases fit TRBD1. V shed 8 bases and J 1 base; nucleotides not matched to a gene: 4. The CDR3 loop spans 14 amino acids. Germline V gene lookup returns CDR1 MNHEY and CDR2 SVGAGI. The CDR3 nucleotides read TGTGCCAGCGCCCGGACAGGGAGCAATCAGCCCCAGCATTTT. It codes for CASARTGSNQPQHF.